The 32 T cell receptor beta chains listed next were all sequenced from one sample in a study of lymphopenia after photon versus proton radiotherapy. Clones were read by immunoSEQ multiplex PCR, and TCRdb kept only the in-frame ones, dropping some. The sample records 55,000 to 75,000 clones, around 90% being singletons. Sequences were derived from peripheral blood, sampled from a patient treated with photon-based radiotherapy. All receptors derive from a woman between 65 and 79 years old with pancreatic cancer.

The V and J genes are TRBV28 and TRBJ1-4; TRBD1 matches at 9 bases. CDR1 is MDHEN and CDR2 is SYDVKM in the germline V gene. This CDR3 spans 17 amino acids. Trimming cost V 6 bases and J 0 bases; bases outside gene matches: 8. As DNA, the CDR3 is TGTGCCAGCAGCCCGGGACAGGGAGATGCAACTAATGAAAAACTGTTTTTT. Its protein is CASSPGQGDATNEKLFF.

In this sample, this clone turned up once. The rearrangement links TRBV19 to TRBJ2-7; D gene uncertain. The V end lost 4 bases, the J end lost 3 bases, and 13 bases lay between the germline ends. This CDR3 spans 14 amino acids. Germline-derived CDR1 and CDR2 are LNHDA and SQIVND (reference sequence). CDR3 amino acids: CASSTETDYYEQYF. DNA of the CDR3: TGTGCCAGTAGTACCGAGACGGATTACTACGAGCAGTACTTC.

The chain employs TRBV19 and TRBJ2-1, with 8 positions matching TRBD1. The CDR3 length is 13 residues. The ends lost 5 bases at V and 5 bases at J; junction bases unmatched: 2. CDR1 and CDR2 from the germline V gene are LNHDA and SQIVND (reference sequence). The CDR3 sequence is CASSQGANNEQFF. DNA of the CDR3: TGTGCCAGTAGTCAGGGGGCCAACAATGAGCAGTTCTTC.

There are a few counts of this clone. The gene calls are TRBV19 and TRBJ1-5; possibly TRBD1 for D (5 bases). Trimming stripped 1 base from V and 0 bases from J, with 16 bases between. The germline V gene has CDR1 LNHDA and CDR2 SQIVND (reference sequence). The CDR3 sequence is 18 residues long. CDR3 nucleotides: TGTGCCAGTAGTATAGGAGGGGTGATGGGAAGTAGCAATCAGCCCCAGCATTTT. Its protein is CASSIGGVMGSSNQPQHF.

The chain carries TRBV7-9 and TRBJ1-4, with D possibly TRBD1 on 6 matching bases. Trimming shortened V by 5 bases and J by 7 bases, and 17 bases separated the two germline ends. This CDR3 comprises 15 residues. The germline V gene encodes CDR1 SEHNR and CDR2 FQNEAQ (reference sequence). In nucleotides, the CDR3 is TGTGCCAGCAGCCACTCCGGGGGCTCTATTGAAAAACTGTTTTTT. As protein: CASSHSGGSIEKLFF. Based on the CDR3 plus reference TRBV7-9 and TRBJ1-4, the full variable domain is DTGVSQNPRHKITKRGQNVTFRCDPISEHNRLYWYRQTLGQGPEFLTYFQNEAQLEKSRLLSDRFSAERPKGSFSTLEIQRTEQGDSAMYLCASSHSGGSIEKLFFGSGTQLSVL.

The rearrangement uses TRBV19 and TRBJ2-3, with TRBD1 as a possible D gene (6 bases). The CDR3 is 14 amino acids. Trimming cost V 7 bases and J 0 bases, with 11 bases left between them. Germline lookup yields CDR1 LNHDA and CDR2 SQIVND (reference sequence). CDR3 protein: CASNQGRSTDTQYF. CDR3 bases: TGTGCCAGTAATCAGGGGCGGAGCACAGATACGCAGTATTTT.

The chain combines TRBV5-5 with TRBJ1-2; D is unclear. This CDR3 comprises 14 residues. Germline-derived CDR1 and CDR2 are SGHKS and YYEKEE (reference sequence). Trimming stripped 4 bases from V and 3 bases from J, with 13 bases between. In DNA form, the CDR3 reads TGTGCCAGCAGCCAAAGGGTTACTGACTATGGCTACACCTTC. Its protein product is CASSQRVTDYGYTF.

This chain links TRBV28 with TRBJ2-5, with D unresolved. The CDR3 has 13 residues. V dropped 6 bases and J dropped 4 bases, with 12 bases sitting between them. Germline V gives CDR1 MDHEN, CDR2 SYDVKM. The CDR3 reads CASSPNRRETQYF. Here the CDR3 DNA reads TGTGCCAGCAGCCCAAACAGAAGAGAGACCCAGTACTTC. The entire variable domain, with the rest obtained from reference TRBV28 and TRBJ2-5, is as follows: DVKVTQSSRYLVKRTGEKVFLECVQDMDHENMFWYRQDPGLGLRLIYFSYDVKMKEKGDIPEGYSVSREKKERFSLILESASTNQTSMYLCASSPNRRETQYFGPGTRLLVL.

This sequence joins TRBV29-1 and TRBJ1-1, with 7 bases aligning to TRBD1. This CDR3 spans 13 amino acids. V shed 4 bases, J shed 3 bases, and the junction held 5 bases outside the gene matches. CDR1 SQVTM and CDR2 ANQGSEA come from the germline V gene. The CDR3 DNA reads as TGCAGCGTTGGCGGAACAGGGGACACTGAAGCTTTCTTT. Translating it yields CSVGGTGDTEAFF.

The J gene is TRBJ2-1, the V gene TRBV28; 13 bases are shared with TRBD2. Germline CDR1 and CDR2: MDHEN and SYDVKM. V was pared by 3 bases and J by 6 bases, with 8 bases of the junction left unmatched. This CDR3 has 17 amino acids. The CDR3 nucleotides read TGTGCCAGCAGTTTTCTTCGACTAGCGGGAGGTCGCAATGAGCAGTTCTTC. It encodes CASSFLRLAGGRNEQFF.

The chain uses TRBV7-8 and TRBJ2-3; a possible D gene is TRBD1 (6 bases). V was clipped by 5 bases and J by 4 bases, with 13 bases between them. Germline V gene sequence: CDR1 SGHVS, CDR2 FQNEAQ. The CDR3 is made up of 14 amino acids. This CDR3 is CASSLQAGADTQYF. The DNA of the CDR3 is TGTGCCAGCAGCCTCCAGGCAGGGGCAGATACGCAGTATTTT.

The rearrangement joins TRBV5-1 to TRBJ2-4, with 10 bases fitting TRBD2. There are 19 residues in the CDR3. Germline V gene lookup returns CDR1 SGHRS and CDR2 YFSETQ. V shed 0 bases, J shed 0 bases, and the junction held 9 bases outside the gene matches. CDR3 residues: CASSLAATSGLLAKNIQYF. The CDR3 nucleotides are TGCGCCAGCAGCTTGGCCGCGACTAGCGGGCTGCTAGCCAAAAACATTCAGTACTTC.

This chain's CDR3 is CASSLVVAGGSHEQYF. The CDR3 bases are TGTGCCAGCAGCTTAGTGGTAGCGGGAGGGTCCCACGAGCAGTACTTC. The chain has TRBV7-2 and TRBJ2-7, with 11 positions matching TRBD2. Germline CDR1 is SGHTA and CDR2 is FQGNSA. J lost 5 bases, V lost 1 base, and 7 bases had no gene match. There are 16 residues in the CDR3.

The count of this clone is one. This chain uses TRBV5-1 with TRBJ2-3, with a possible D match to TRBD1 (6 bases). The CDR3 consists of 11 residues. V lost 4 bases, J lost 6 bases, and 6 bases lay in between. Germline V gene data show CDR1 as SGHRS and CDR2 as YFSETQ. CDR3 coding DNA: TGCGCCAGCAGCGGGGGCGATACGCAGTATTTT. This sequence encodes CASSGGDTQYF.

The chain joins TRBV2 to TRBJ2-3, with 7 bases fitting TRBD2. CDR3 size: 13 residues. The junction had 7 bases not matched to a gene; V was cut back by 8 bases and J by 5 bases. The V gene's germline CDR1 is SNHLY and CDR2 FYNNEI. As DNA, the CDR3 is TGTGCCAGCCATCGGGGGGAGGAAGATACGCAGTATTTT. This encodes CASHRGEEDTQYF.

This clone has more than one count but fewer than ten. Written as DNA, the CDR3 is TGTGCCAGCAGCCGGGGGACGAGTGCCACTGAAGCTTTCTTT. As protein: CASSRGTSATEAFF. The chain joins TRBV7-9 to TRBJ1-1, with a possible D match to TRBD1 (5 bases). CDR3 length: 14 amino acids. Germline CDR1 reads SEHNR; CDR2 reads FQNEAQ (reference sequence). Trimming stripped 5 bases from V and 4 bases from J, with 14 bases between.

The chain carries TRBV4-3 and TRBJ2-2; 9 bases match TRBD1. The V gene end was trimmed by 2 bases and the J gene end by 1 base; junction bases not matched to a gene: 2. This CDR3 comprises 16 residues. The germline gives CDR1 LGHNA, CDR2 YSLEER. The CDR3 region is CASSQTTGGNTGELFF. In DNA form, the CDR3 reads TGCGCCAGCAGCCAAACGACAGGGGGGAACACCGGGGAGCTGTTTTTT.

The chain links TRBV13 to TRBJ2-7, with 7 bases that match TRBD1. Looked up from germline, CDR1 is PRHDT and CDR2 is FYEKMQ (reference sequence). The length of the CDR3 is 14 residues. The V segment lost 5 bases and the J segment 5 bases; nucleotides outside the gene matches: 9. CDR3 sequence (DNA): TGTGCCAGCAGCGCCACCCGGGACAGCGACGAGCAGTACTTC. It encodes CASSATRDSDEQYF.

V is TRBV2 and J is TRBJ2-7, with a possible D match to TRBD1 (6 bases). The CDR3 is 14 amino acids. The V gene's germline CDR1 is SNHLY and CDR2 FYNNEI. V dropped 7 bases and J dropped 3 bases, with 16 bases sitting between them. The CDR3 loop reads CASTVQGQFYEQYF. CDR3 DNA sequence: TGTGCCAGCACTGTCCAGGGACAATTCTACGAGCAGTACTTC.

This clone was observed once. The V and J genes are TRBV4-2 and TRBJ2-3; 15 nucleotides align to TRBD2. Trimming cost V 0 bases and J 4 bases; bases outside gene matches: 8. There are 19 residues in the CDR3. CDR1 and CDR2 from the germline V gene are LGHNA and YNFKEQ. This CDR3 reads CASSQDHPGTSGRPDTQYF. Here the CDR3 DNA reads TGTGCCAGCAGCCAAGACCATCCTGGGACTAGCGGGAGGCCAGATACGCAGTATTTT.

The J gene is TRBJ1-1, the V gene TRBV7-8; D perhaps matches TRBD1 (5 bases). Germline CDR1 reads SGHVS; CDR2 reads FQNEAQ. The CDR3 totals 14 residues. Trimming cost V 1 base and J 5 bases, with 11 bases left between them. CDR3 in amino acids: CASSLEQWGTEAFF. CDR3 sequence (DNA): TGTGCCAGCAGCTTAGAGCAGTGGGGGACTGAAGCTTTCTTT.

The rearrangement links TRBV29-1 to TRBJ1-1, with D unclear. The CDR3 runs 11 residues. Trimming pared 6 bases from V and 1 base from J, leaving 6 bases between. Germline V gives CDR1 SQVTM, CDR2 ANQGSEA. CDR3 DNA sequence: TGCAGCGTCCTGTCGAACACTGAAGCTTTCTTT. Amino acid sequence: CSVLSNTEAFF.

The chain couples TRBV28 to TRBJ2-7; 8 positions match TRBD2. This CDR3 is built from 14 residues. The germline gives CDR1 MDHEN, CDR2 SYDVKM. The V and J ends lost 7 bases and 5 bases, in that order; junction bases with no gene match: 10. CDR3 in DNA: TGTGCCAGCACCAGGACTAGCAGCCTAAACGAGCAGTACTTC. As protein: CASTRTSSLNEQYF.

The genes are TRBV7-9 and TRBJ2-1; TRBD2 agrees at 10 bases. CDR3 length equals 15 residues. Germline lookup yields CDR1 SEHNR and CDR2 FQNEAQ (reference sequence). The V and J ends lost 5 bases and 4 bases, in that order; junction bases with no gene match: 5. The CDR3 here is CASSPTSGKYNEQFF. Here the CDR3 DNA reads TGTGCCAGCAGCCCTACTAGCGGGAAGTACAATGAGCAGTTCTTC.

CDR3 in DNA: TGTGCCAGCAGCTTAGGTTACAGGGGGCGGCACAATGAGCAGTTCTTC. Its translation is CASSLGYRGRHNEQFF. The chain uses TRBV11-2 and TRBJ2-1, with 9 positions matching TRBD1. The germline V gene has CDR1 SGHAT and CDR2 FQNNGV. Trimming cost V 1 base and J 5 bases; bases outside gene matches: 6. The CDR3 has 16 amino acids.

The gene calls are TRBV28 and TRBJ1-5; 8 bases map to TRBD1. Looked up from germline, CDR1 is MDHEN and CDR2 is SYDVKM. The CDR3 consists of 18 residues. Germline trimming cut 7 bases from V and 0 bases from J; bases unmatched to any gene: 14. The chain's CDR3 is CASIPDRGKGYSNQPQHF. DNA of the CDR3: TGTGCCAGCATTCCCGACAGGGGAAAGGGATATAGCAATCAGCCCCAGCATTTT.

This clone was observed a single time. The CDR3 is CASSGLSGSYGYTF. CDR3 coding DNA: TGCGCCAGCAGCGGCCTCTCGGGTAGCTATGGCTACACCTTC. The J gene is TRBJ1-2, the V gene TRBV5-1; D ambiguous. The CDR3 contains 14 residues. The germline V gene encodes CDR1 SGHRS and CDR2 YFSETQ. Trimming took 4 bases from V and 4 from J, leaving 14 bases between them.

The CDR3 DNA reads TGTGCCAGCAGCTCGGGCCCAGGGGAAAACACCATATATTTT. It yields the protein CASSSGPGENTIYF. The chain carries TRBV7-9 and TRBJ1-3; possibly TRBD1 for D (6 bases). V was clipped by 4 bases and J by 6 bases, with 13 bases between them. This CDR3 has 14 residues. Per germline, CDR1 SEHNR and CDR2 FQNEAQ (reference sequence).

The rearrangement uses TRBV11-3 and TRBJ1-1; D is unresolved. The V gene lost 3 bases and the J gene lost 3 bases, with 5 bases spanning the gap. The CDR3 has 12 amino acids. Germline V gene lookup returns CDR1 SGHNT and CDR2 YENEEA. The CDR3 reads CASSFRDTEAFF. The CDR3 bases are TGTGCCAGCAGCTTTAGGGACACTGAAGCTTTCTTT.

The CDR3 region is CASSQELDSRGENIQYF. The CDR3 coding sequence is TGCGCCAGCAGCCAAGAGTTAGACTCCAGAGGGGAAAACATTCAGTACTTC. This rearrangement joins TRBV4-3 to TRBJ2-4; either TRBD1 or TRBD2 may fit D (5 bases each). V was shortened by 0 bases and J by 5 bases, with 17 bases between the two germline ends. Germline-derived CDR1 and CDR2 are LGHNA and YSLEER. The CDR3 runs 17 residues.

V usage is TRBV19 and J usage is TRBJ2-1; D is perhaps TRBD2 (6 bases). Trimming left V 2 bases short and J 2 bases short, with 10 bases between. Germline CDR1 LNHDA, CDR2 SQIVND (reference sequence). The CDR3 spans 15 residues. The CDR3 reads CASSISREPYNEQFF. CDR3 nucleotides: TGTGCCAGTAGTATATCACGGGAGCCCTACAATGAGCAGTTCTTC.

The rearrangement links TRBV11-3 to TRBJ2-3, with unresolved D. Germline CDR1 SGHNT, CDR2 YENEEA. The CDR3 spans 15 residues. Between the trimmed V and J ends, which lost 1 base and 6 bases, there was a span of 14 bases. The CDR3 region has the DNA TGTGCCAGCAGCTTAGGTTTGGACCGGGCCGATACGCAGTATTTT. Its protein is CASSLGLDRADTQYF.